Below, 3 T cell receptor beta chains from the same sample are listed, as sequenced in a study of shared clonotypes between healthy human individuals (TCRdb year 2020). Libraries came from the immunoSEQ multiplex PCR assay. The source is immuneACCESS, and TCRdb retained only in-frame sequences with V and J called. Part of the clones is not carried over; for the studies checked, unresolved V genes explain less than half of this, and the remainder is unexplained. This sample lists about 510,000 clones; 70% to 80% were detected once. 10% to 15% of the sample is in the top ten clones. The sample was PBMCs. All receptors derive from a woman in her forties in good health. Some clones in this sample may be carry-over from other donors' samples.

This clone was seen a single time. This chain joins TRBV5-1 and TRBJ1-5, with a possible D match to TRBD1 (6 bases). This CDR3 contains 17 residues. Germline assignment: CDR1 SGHRS and CDR2 YFSETQ. V gave up 2 bases and J gave up 3 bases, with 18 bases separating them. As DNA, the CDR3 is TGCGCCAGCAGCTTATGGCCCAGGGGAGGGTACAATCAGCCCCAGCATTTT. Translated, it gives CASSLWPRGGYNQPQHF.

The chain joins TRBV2 to TRBJ1-4, with D uncertain. The CDR3 sequence is 15 residues long. CDR1 is SNHLY, CDR2 FYNNEI, per germline. V was cut by 1 base and J by 0 bases, with 6 bases left in between. This chain's CDR3 is CASSEESATNEKLFF. The CDR3 bases are TGTGCCAGCAGTGAAGAGTCCGCAACTAATGAAAAACTGTTTTTT.

The chain carries TRBV10-2 and TRBJ1-4; TRBD1 matches 7 bases. The length of the CDR3 is 14 residues. The junction had 7 bases not matched to a gene; V was cut back by 2 bases and J by 10 bases. Per the germline V gene, CDR1 is WSHSY and CDR2 is SAAADI. This chain's CDR3 is CASSEDREYGKLFF. The CDR3 nucleotides read TGCGCCAGCAGTGAGGACAGGGAGTACGGAAAACTGTTTTTT.